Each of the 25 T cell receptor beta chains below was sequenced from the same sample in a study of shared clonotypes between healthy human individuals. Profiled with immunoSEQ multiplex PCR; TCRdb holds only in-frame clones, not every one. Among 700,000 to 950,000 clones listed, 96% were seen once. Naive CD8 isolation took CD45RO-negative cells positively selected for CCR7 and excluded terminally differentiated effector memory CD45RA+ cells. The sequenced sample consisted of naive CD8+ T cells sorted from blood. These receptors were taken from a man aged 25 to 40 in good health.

DNA of the CDR3: TGTGCCAGCAGCTTAGTCGCCGAGGGGCGTACTGAAGCTTTCTTT. Amino acids: CASSLVAEGRTEAFF. The rearrangement joins TRBV7-6 to TRBJ1-1, with D perhaps matching TRBD1 (5 bases). The CDR3 consists of 15 residues. Between the trimmed V and J ends, which lost 1 base and 5 bases, there was a span of 14 bases. CDR1 SGHVS and CDR2 FNYEAQ come from the germline V gene.

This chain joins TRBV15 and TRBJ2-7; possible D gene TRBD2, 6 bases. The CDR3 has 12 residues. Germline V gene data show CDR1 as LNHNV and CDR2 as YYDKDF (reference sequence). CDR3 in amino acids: CAFMDYSYEQYF. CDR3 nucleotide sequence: TGTGCTTTTATGGACTACTCCTACGAGCAGTACTTC.

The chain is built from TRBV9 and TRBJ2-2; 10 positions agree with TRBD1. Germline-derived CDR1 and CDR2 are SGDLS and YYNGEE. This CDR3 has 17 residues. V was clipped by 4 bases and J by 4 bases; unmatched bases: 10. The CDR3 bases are TGTGCCAGCAGCATTTCCCGGGACAGGGGCTTCACCGGGGAGCTGTTTTTT. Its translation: CASSISRDRGFTGELFF.

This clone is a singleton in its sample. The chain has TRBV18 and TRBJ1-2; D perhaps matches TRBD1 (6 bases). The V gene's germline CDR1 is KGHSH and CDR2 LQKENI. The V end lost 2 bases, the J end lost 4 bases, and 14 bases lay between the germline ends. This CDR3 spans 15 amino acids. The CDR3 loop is CASSPGGQAGYGYTF. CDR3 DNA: TGTGCCAGCTCACCAGGGGGGCAGGCGGGCTATGGCTACACCTTC.

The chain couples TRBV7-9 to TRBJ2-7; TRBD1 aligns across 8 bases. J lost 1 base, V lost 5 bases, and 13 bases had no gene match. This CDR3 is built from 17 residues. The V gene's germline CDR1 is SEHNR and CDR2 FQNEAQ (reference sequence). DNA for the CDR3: TGTGCCAGCAGCCCAAAGACCGGACAGGGAGATTCCTACGAGCAGTACTTC. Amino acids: CASSPKTGQGDSYEQYF.

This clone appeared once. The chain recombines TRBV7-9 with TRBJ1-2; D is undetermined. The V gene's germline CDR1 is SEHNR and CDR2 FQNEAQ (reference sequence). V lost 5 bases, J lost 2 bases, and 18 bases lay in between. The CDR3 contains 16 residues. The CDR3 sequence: CASSGYYKEINYGYTF. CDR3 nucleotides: TGTGCCAGCAGCGGATATTACAAGGAAATAAACTATGGCTACACCTTC.

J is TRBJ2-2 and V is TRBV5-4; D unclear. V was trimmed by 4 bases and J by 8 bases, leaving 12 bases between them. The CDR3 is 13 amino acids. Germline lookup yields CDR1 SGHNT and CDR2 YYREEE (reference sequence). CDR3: CASSPEIYGELFF. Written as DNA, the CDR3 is TGTGCCAGCAGCCCGGAGATTTATGGGGAGCTGTTTTTT.

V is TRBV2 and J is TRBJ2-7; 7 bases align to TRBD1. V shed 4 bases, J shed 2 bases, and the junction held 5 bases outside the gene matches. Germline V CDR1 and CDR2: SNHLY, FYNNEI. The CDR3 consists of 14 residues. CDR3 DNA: TGTGCCAGCAGTGTGTGGACAGGCCCCTACGAGCAGTACTTC. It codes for CASSVWTGPYEQYF.

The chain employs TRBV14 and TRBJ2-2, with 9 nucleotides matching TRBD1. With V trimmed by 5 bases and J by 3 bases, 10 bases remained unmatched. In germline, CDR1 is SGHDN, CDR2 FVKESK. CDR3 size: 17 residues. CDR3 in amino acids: CASSNRKGQGHTGELFF. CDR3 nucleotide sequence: TGTGCCAGCAGCAACCGAAAGGGACAGGGTCACACCGGGGAGCTGTTTTTT. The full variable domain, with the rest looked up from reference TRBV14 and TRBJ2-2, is EAGVTQFPSHSVIEKGQTVTLRCDPISGHDNLYWYRRVMGKEIKFLLHFVKESKQDESGMPNNRFLAERTGGTYSTLKVQPAELEDSGVYFCASSNRKGQGHTGELFFGEGSRLTVL.

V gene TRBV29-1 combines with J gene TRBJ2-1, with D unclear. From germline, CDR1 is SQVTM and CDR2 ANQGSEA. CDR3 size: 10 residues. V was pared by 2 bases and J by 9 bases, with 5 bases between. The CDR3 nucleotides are TGCAGCGTTGAATCGGGTGAGCAGTTCTTC. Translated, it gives CSVESGEQFF.

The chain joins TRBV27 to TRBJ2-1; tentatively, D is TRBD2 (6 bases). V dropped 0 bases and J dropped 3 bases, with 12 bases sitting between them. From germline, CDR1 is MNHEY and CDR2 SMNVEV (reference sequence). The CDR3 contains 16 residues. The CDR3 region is CASSLSVRLDYNEQFF. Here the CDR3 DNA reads TGTGCCAGCAGTTTATCGGTAAGACTAGACTACAATGAGCAGTTCTTC.

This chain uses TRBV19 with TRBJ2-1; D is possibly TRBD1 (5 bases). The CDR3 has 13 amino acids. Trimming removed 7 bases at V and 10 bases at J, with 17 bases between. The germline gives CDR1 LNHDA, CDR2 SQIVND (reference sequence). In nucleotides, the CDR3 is TGTGCCAGTACTCTTGGGGCTAAAGGGGAGCAGTTCTTC. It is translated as CASTLGAKGEQFF.

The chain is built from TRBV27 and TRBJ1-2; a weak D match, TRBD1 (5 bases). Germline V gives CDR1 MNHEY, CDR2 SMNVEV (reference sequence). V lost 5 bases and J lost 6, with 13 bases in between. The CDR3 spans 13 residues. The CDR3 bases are TGTGCCAGCAGTCCTGCTGGGGGGGATGGCTACACCTTC. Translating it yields CASSPAGGDGYTF.

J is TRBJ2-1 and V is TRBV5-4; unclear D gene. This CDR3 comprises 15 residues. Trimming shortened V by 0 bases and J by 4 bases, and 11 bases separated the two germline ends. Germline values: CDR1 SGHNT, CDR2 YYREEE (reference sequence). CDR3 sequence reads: CASSLVGGQYNEQFF. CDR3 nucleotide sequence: TGTGCCAGCAGCTTGGTTGGCGGTCAATACAATGAGCAGTTCTTC.

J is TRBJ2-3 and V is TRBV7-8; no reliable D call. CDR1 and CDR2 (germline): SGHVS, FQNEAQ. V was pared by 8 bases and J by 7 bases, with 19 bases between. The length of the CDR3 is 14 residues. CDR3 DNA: TGTGCCAGCTTTGCCTTGACAATTCGCAATACGCAGTATTTT. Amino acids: CASFALTIRNTQYF.

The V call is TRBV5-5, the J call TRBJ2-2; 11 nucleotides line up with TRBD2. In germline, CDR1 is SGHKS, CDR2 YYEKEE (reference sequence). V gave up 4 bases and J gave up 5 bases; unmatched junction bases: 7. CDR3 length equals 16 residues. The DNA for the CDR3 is TGTGCCAGCAGCATCTGGACTAGCGGGCCTACCGGGGAGCTGTTTTTT. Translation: CASSIWTSGPTGELFF.

The CDR3: CASSPVGTGGQETQYF. The CDR3 DNA reads as TGTGCCAGCAGCCCCGTGGGTACAGGGGGACAAGAGACCCAGTACTTC. The chain couples TRBV7-9 to TRBJ2-5, with 8 nucleotides matching TRBD1. CDR1 and CDR2 from the germline V gene are SEHNR and FQNEAQ (reference sequence). J lost 2 bases, V lost 5 bases, and 10 bases had no gene match. The CDR3 extends over 16 amino acids. The entire variable domain, with the rest obtained from reference TRBV7-9 and TRBJ2-5, is as follows: DTGVSQNPRHKITKRGQNVTFRCDPISEHNRLYWYRQTLGQGPEFLTYFQNEAQLEKSRLLSDRFSAERPKGSFSTLEIQRTEQGDSAMYLCASSPVGTGGQETQYFGPGTRLLVL.

As DNA, the CDR3 is TGTGCCAGCAGCGGGGACGTAAACTCCTACAATGAGCAGTTCTTC. This translates into CASSGDVNSYNEQFF. The rearrangement links TRBV5-5 to TRBJ2-1; tentatively, D is TRBD1 or TRBD2 (5 bases each). The V end was cut by 4 bases, the J end by 0 bases, with 11 bases between. From germline, CDR1 is SGHKS and CDR2 YYEKEE (reference sequence). The CDR3 has 15 residues.

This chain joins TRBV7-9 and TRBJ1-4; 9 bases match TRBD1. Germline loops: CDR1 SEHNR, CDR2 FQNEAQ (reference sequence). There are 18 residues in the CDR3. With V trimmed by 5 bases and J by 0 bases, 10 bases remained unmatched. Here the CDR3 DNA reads TGTGCCAGCAGCCCCCGGGACAGGGCCGAGACAACTAATGAAAAACTGTTTTTT. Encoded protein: CASSPRDRAETTNEKLFF.

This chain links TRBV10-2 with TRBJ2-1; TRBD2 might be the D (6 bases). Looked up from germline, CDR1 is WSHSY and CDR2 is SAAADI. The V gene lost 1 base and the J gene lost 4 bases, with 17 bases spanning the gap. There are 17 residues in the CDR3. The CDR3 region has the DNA TGCGCCAGCAGTGAGTGGCTTGAACTAGCCGATTACAATGAGCAGTTCTTC. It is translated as CASSEWLELADYNEQFF.

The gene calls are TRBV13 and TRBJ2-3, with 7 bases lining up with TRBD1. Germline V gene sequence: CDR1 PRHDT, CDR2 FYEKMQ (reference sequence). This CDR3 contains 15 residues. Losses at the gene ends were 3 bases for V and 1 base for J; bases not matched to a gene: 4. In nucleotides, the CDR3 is TGTGCCAGCAGCTTTACCGGACAGGGCACAGATACGCAGTATTTT. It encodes CASSFTGQGTDTQYF.

CDR3: CASSVQRDRGPSYEQYF. DNA for the CDR3: TGTGCCAGCAGCGTACAACGGGACAGGGGGCCGTCCTACGAGCAGTACTTC. The chain is built from TRBV7-9 and TRBJ2-7; 12 bases map to TRBD1. CDR3 length: 17 residues. The germline V gene has CDR1 SEHNR and CDR2 FQNEAQ (reference sequence). Unmatched junction bases numbered 9, after V lost 5 bases and J lost 1 base.

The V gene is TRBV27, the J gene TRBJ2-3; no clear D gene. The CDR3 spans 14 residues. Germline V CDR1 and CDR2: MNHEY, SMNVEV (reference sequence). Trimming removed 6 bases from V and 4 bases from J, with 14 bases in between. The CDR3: CASRRALEADTQYF. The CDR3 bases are TGTGCCAGCAGGCGAGCCCTAGAGGCAGATACGCAGTATTTT.

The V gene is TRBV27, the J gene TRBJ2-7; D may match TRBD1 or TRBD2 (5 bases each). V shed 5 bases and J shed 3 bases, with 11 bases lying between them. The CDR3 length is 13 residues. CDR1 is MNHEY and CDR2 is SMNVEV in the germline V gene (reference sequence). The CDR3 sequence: CASSGHAGYEQYF. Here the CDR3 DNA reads TGTGCCAGCAGTGGACACGCGGGCTACGAGCAGTACTTC.

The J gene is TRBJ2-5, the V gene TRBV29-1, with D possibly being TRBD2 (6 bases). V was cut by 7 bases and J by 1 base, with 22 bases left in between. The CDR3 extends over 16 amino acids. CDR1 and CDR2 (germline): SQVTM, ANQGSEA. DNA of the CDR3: TGCAGCGCACAAGGAGAGGGGCCCGGGAGCCAAGAGACCCAGTACTTC. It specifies CSAQGEGPGSQETQYF.